The T cell receptor (beta chain) under discussion was sequenced for a study of blood T cell repertoires in COVID-19. At the level of the study: From the United States, Italy and Spain came samples of acute and convalescent COVID-19. Sources were T cells, B-cell-depleted T cells, or PBMCs; the material itself was cDNA or gDNA.

Clones were sequenced by immunoSEQ multiplex PCR, and TCRdb holds only the in-frame ones, with some missing. The sample includes under 200,000 clones, more than 75% of them seen just once. V lost 5 bases, J lost 0 bases, and 10 bases lay in between. Germline CDR1 SGHRS, CDR2 YFSETQ. This CDR3 is built from 14 residues. The J gene is TRBJ2-3, the V gene TRBV5-1, with a possible D match to TRBD2 (6 bases). This TCR came from a man in his forties with active or convalescent COVID-19. The material sequenced was peripheral blood. DNA for the CDR3: TGCGCCAGCAGGGATGGGACTAGCACAGATACGCAGTATTTT. The encoded protein is CASRDGTSTDTQYF.